Below are 15 T cell receptor beta chains sequenced from a single sample in a study of cytomegalovirus exposure and HLA in healthy donors. Primers: 60 Vbeta forward and 13 Jbeta reverse. Sequencing was performed with immunoSEQ multiplex PCR; in TCRdb, only in-frame clones are kept and a portion is missing. This table has around 200,000 clones, roughly four fifths appearing once. Sequenced sample: PBMCs. These TCRs come from a girl aged 2 to 9 in good health and CMV-seronegative.

The chain has TRBV27 and TRBJ2-2; 8 bases are a match to TRBD2. J gave up 5 bases and V 8 bases, and 16 bases lay outside the gene matches. The CDR3 covers 17 residues. Germline CDR1 and CDR2: MNHEY and SMNVEV (reference sequence). The DNA for the CDR3 is TGTGCCAGCGGGTCCGGGACTAGTAGGGGAACAACCGGGGAGCTGTTTTTT. It encodes CASGSGTSRGTTGELFF.

This clone has a handful of counts. The rearrangement joins TRBV5-6 to TRBJ1-5; 8 bases map to TRBD1. Germline CDR1 is SGHDT and CDR2 is YYEEEE. This CDR3 contains 15 residues. V was pared by 4 bases and J by 2 bases, with 5 bases of the junction left unmatched. The CDR3 sequence is CASSGRGLGNQPQHF. CDR3 coding DNA: TGTGCCAGCAGCGGCAGGGGGCTTGGCAATCAGCCCCAGCATTTT.

This clone was recorded once. V gene TRBV5-4 combines with J gene TRBJ1-1; 9 bases fit TRBD1. The V and J ends lost 7 bases and 0 bases, in that order; junction bases with no gene match: 7. The germline V gene encodes CDR1 SGHNT and CDR2 YYREEE (reference sequence). The CDR3 is made up of 15 amino acids. The CDR3 DNA reads as TGTGCCAGCGTGGACAGGGGAGGGTTGAACACTGAAGCTTTCTTT. Protein sequence: CASVDRGGLNTEAFF.

V usage is TRBV5-1 and J usage is TRBJ2-2; 7 bases are shared with TRBD1. Germline CDR1 is SGHRS and CDR2 is YFSETQ. The CDR3 contains 17 residues. Trimming removed 4 bases from V and 7 bases from J; junction bases left unmatched: 16. The CDR3 spells CASSPEGAGRWGGELFF. As DNA, the CDR3 is TGCGCCAGCAGCCCTGAGGGGGCCGGTCGTTGGGGCGGGGAGCTGTTTTTT.

The chain recombines TRBV4-2 with TRBJ1-2; D gene uncertain. The V gene's germline CDR1 is LGHNA and CDR2 YNFKEQ. The CDR3 is made up of 12 amino acids. V was clipped by 3 bases and J by 0 bases, with 2 bases between them. The CDR3 DNA follows: TGTGCCAGCAGCCATACTAACTATGGCTACACCTTC. Protein: CASSHTNYGYTF.

This rearrangement joins TRBV4-1 to TRBJ2-3, with TRBD2 matching over 8 bases. The CDR3 sequence is 15 residues long. J gave up 4 bases and V 4 bases, and 7 bases lay outside the gene matches. Germline CDR1 is MGHRA and CDR2 is YSYEKL. The CDR3 spells CASSRREGPADTQYF. The CDR3 DNA sequence: TGCGCCAGCAGCCGACGGGAGGGCCCCGCAGATACGCAGTATTTT.

The chain recombines TRBV30 with TRBJ1-2; 8 bases match TRBD1. V was clipped by 8 bases and J by 2 bases; unmatched bases: 10. Germline V gene sequence: CDR1 GTSNPN, CDR2 SVGIG (reference sequence). This CDR3 region has 14 residues. CDR3 DNA: TGTGCCCACGAAGCCAGGGGGCGAAACTATGGCTACACCTTC. Translating gives CAHEARGRNYGYTF.

The V call is TRBV29-1, the J call TRBJ2-3; tentative D call: TRBD2 (6 bases). V was clipped by 2 bases and J by 8 bases, with 17 bases between them. Germline CDR1 is SQVTM and CDR2 is ANQGSEA. The length of the CDR3 is 14 residues. This CDR3 is CSVEISGDGGTQYF. Written as DNA, the CDR3 is TGCAGCGTTGAAATATCGGGGGATGGTGGTACGCAGTATTTT.

The rearrangement links TRBV7-3 to TRBJ2-3, with a weak D call TRBD1 (6 bases). This CDR3 spans 14 amino acids. V shed 5 bases and J shed 0 bases, with 9 bases lying between them. CDR1 and CDR2 from the germline V gene are SGHTA and FQGTGA. CDR3 sequence: CASSPQGSTDTQYF. The CDR3 DNA sequence: TGTGCCAGCAGCCCCCAGGGGAGCACAGATACGCAGTATTTT.

This clone was counted only a few times. DNA for the CDR3: TGTGCCAGCAGCCCGGGAGACACCGGGGAGCTGTTTTTT. Translating it yields CASSPGDTGELFF. The chain combines TRBV14 with TRBJ2-2; TRBD2 might be the D (6 bases). CDR1 and CDR2 from the germline V gene are SGHDN and FVKESK. V was cut by 4 bases and J by 3 bases, with 6 bases left in between. CDR3 size: 13 residues.

The chain is built from TRBV11-2 and TRBJ2-7; D is possibly TRBD1 (6 bases). The germline CDR1 and CDR2 sequences are SGHAT and FQNNGV. Trimming left V 5 bases short and J 3 bases short, with 20 bases between. There are 16 residues in the CDR3. The CDR3 DNA reads TGTGCCAGCAGCCCCCTCCTACAGGGACGGGGCTACGAGCAGTACTTC. The encoded protein is CASSPLLQGRGYEQYF.

The chain joins TRBV18 to TRBJ1-5; the match to TRBD1 covers 7 bases. V shed 6 bases, J shed 2 bases, and the junction held 1 base outside the gene matches. The CDR3 is made up of 13 amino acids. Germline V gene sequence: CDR1 KGHSH, CDR2 LQKENI. This CDR3 is CASSGQGNQPQHF. The CDR3 region has the DNA TGTGCCAGCTCCGGACAGGGCAATCAGCCCCAGCATTTT.

This chain joins TRBV6-5 and TRBJ1-2, with D uncertain. Germline loops: CDR1 MNHEY, CDR2 SVGAGI. CDR3 length equals 13 residues. V dropped 7 bases and J dropped 8 bases, with 17 bases sitting between them. CDR3 sequence reads: CASNDRETKGYTF. Here the CDR3 DNA reads TGTGCCAGCAATGATCGGGAGACGAAGGGCTACACCTTC.

CDR3 coding DNA: TGTGCCAGCAGCTTGGGCAGGGGGCTTGGTCAGCCCCAGCATTTT. Encoded protein: CASSLGRGLGQPQHF. J is TRBJ1-5 and V is TRBV5-6; 8 positions agree with TRBD1. Losses at the gene ends were 0 bases for V and 6 bases for J; bases not matched to a gene: 5. Per germline, CDR1 SGHDT and CDR2 YYEEEE. CDR3 length equals 15 residues.

The chain uses TRBV7-9 and TRBJ1-1, with TRBD1 matching over 7 bases. V was pared by 8 bases and J by 0 bases, with 15 bases of the junction left unmatched. The germline V gene encodes CDR1 SEHNR and CDR2 FQNEAQ (reference sequence). The CDR3 spans 17 residues. CDR3 bases: TGTGCCAGCCGCCCGCGCAGGGAAGGGGGCATGAACACTGAAGCTTTCTTT. Translated: CASRPRREGGMNTEAFF. Using reference TRBV7-9 and TRBJ1-1 for the parts outside the CDR3, the full variable domain is DTGVSQNPRHKITKRGQNVTFRCDPISEHNRLYWYRQTLGQGPEFLTYFQNEAQLEKSRLLSDRFSAERPKGSFSTLEIQRTEQGDSAMYLCASRPRREGGMNTEAFFGQGTRLTVV.